These T cell receptor beta chains were read from a single sample in a study of blood T cells in healthy people across ages. TCRdb reanalysed the 5' RACE reads using MiXCR and keeps one entry per CDR3 protein. The sample has 380,000 or so distinct CDR3 sequences; approximately 47% are singletons. The sequenced sample was blood. The origin of the receptors is a man aged 60 to 69 in good health. CDR3s include the opening cysteine and the closing phenylalanine or tryptophan. D genes are given only for firm matches. A row's size may be missing; if present it is once, few, many or a size class.

d_call,j_call,v_call,clone_size,cdr3_nt,cdr3_aa
TRBD2,TRBJ2-5,TRBV7-2,-,TGTGCCAGCAGCTCGACTAGCGGGGCTGAGGAGACCCAGTACTTC,CASSSTSGAEETQYF
-,TRBJ1-2,TRBV29-1,-,TGCAGCGTTTTGTATTCCCCGGCTAACTATGGCTACACCTTC,CSVLYSPANYGYTF
-,TRBJ2-3,TRBV2,-,TGTGCCAGCAGAGATAAACTGTCTAGCACAGATACGCAGTATTTT,CASRDKLSSTDTQYF
-,TRBJ1-2,TRBV29-1,few,TGCAGCGTTGAAGTCCCCAGGGGCGACTATGGCTACACCTTC,CSVEVPRGDYGYTF
TRBD2,TRBJ2-3,TRBV7-8,once,TGTGCCAGCAGCCCCCCGCGGGAGGATACGCAGTATTTT,CASSPPREDTQYF
-,TRBJ1-3,TRBV29-1,-,TGCAGCGCCGCACAGGGTCTGGACACCATATATTTT,CSAAQGLDTIYF
-,TRBJ1-1,TRBV28,few,TGTGCCAGCAGTTTATGGAAGGGGGGGCGCCACACTGAAGCTTTCTTT,CASSLWKGGRHTEAFF
-,TRBJ2-1,TRBV7-2,few,TGTGCCAGCAGCCCCCCGGGACTGGGGGCCAATGAGCAGTTCTTC,CASSPPGLGANEQFF
-,TRBJ1-4,TRBV5-1,-,TGCGCCAGCACTTTGAGGGGGGGCGCGACTAATGAAAAACTGTTTTTT,CASTLRGGATNEKLFF
-,TRBJ2-1,TRBV5-1,-,TGCGCCAGCTGCCCAAGGGACTCCTACAATGAGCAGTTCTTC,CASCPRDSYNEQFF